A single sample gave rise to the 29 T cell receptor beta chains below, sequenced in a study of CXCR3-negative and CXCR3-positive naive CD8 T cells. Study findings and constraints: Hydrophobicity was higher for TRB CDR3s found in CXCR3-positive naive cells than in CXCR3-negative naive cells.

These receptors have no known antigen. 5' RACE that incorporated UMI labels was used to prepare the TRB cDNA libraries. From its re-call of the 5' RACE reads, TCRdb lists each CDR3 protein once, without DNA. Here the sample table reports around 60,000 distinct CDR3 sequences. Sequences were obtained from naive CXCR3+ CD8+ T cells from blood. Subset defined: CD45RO-CCR7+CD27+CD95- naive CD8+ T cells expressing CXCR3 (TNR3+). These TCRs come from a human donor in good health. Some clones in this sample may be carry-over from other donors' samples.

The CDR3 spells CASSKGQEEAGRETQYF. V usage is TRBV7-9 and J usage is TRBJ2-5; lacking DNA, the TRBD1 call made by TCRdb goes unchecked. Germline V gives CDR1 SEHNR, CDR2 FQNEAQ (reference sequence). The CDR3 totals 17 residues.

CDR3 in amino acids: CASSLTGGDQPQHF. This rearrangement joins TRBV4-2 to TRBJ1-5; absent DNA, TCRdb's TRBD1 call cannot be checked. The CDR3 runs 14 residues. Germline CDR1 is LGHNA and CDR2 is YNFKEQ.

The chain links TRBV4-3 to TRBJ2-2; TCRdb lists TRBD1, though no DNA is available to test this call. CDR3 length equals 16 residues. CDR1 and CDR2 (germline): LGHNA, YSLEER. CDR3 residues: CASSQDAGRISGELFF.

The V gene is TRBV7-3, the J gene TRBJ2-6. Germline CDR1 reads SGHTA; CDR2 reads FQGTGA. The CDR3 is 14 amino acids. This CDR3 is CASSLTSGANVLTF.

V gene TRBV9 combines with J gene TRBJ1-2; TCRdb reports TRBD1, a call that lacks DNA to check it against. Per the germline V gene, CDR1 is SGDLS and CDR2 is YYNGEE. This CDR3 comprises 14 residues. CDR3 region: CASSIRTGNYGYTF.

The chain employs TRBV28 and TRBJ2-4; as DNA is missing, the TRBD1 call by TCRdb cannot be tested. Looked up from germline, CDR1 is MDHEN and CDR2 is SYDVKM. The CDR3 sequence is 17 residues long. The chain's CDR3 is CASSRPSTGAIKNIQYF.

V is TRBV4-2 and J is TRBJ1-2; as DNA is missing, the TRBD1 call by TCRdb cannot be tested. Per the germline V gene, CDR1 is LGHNA and CDR2 is YNFKEQ. The CDR3 is 15 amino acids. CDR3 in amino acids: CASSQESLGHNGYTF.

The genes are TRBV29-1 and TRBJ2-7; no DNA is available, so the TRBD1 call from TCRdb remains unchecked. From germline, CDR1 is SQVTM and CDR2 ANQGSEA. The CDR3 is 15 amino acids. The CDR3 loop is CSAKAPGWTSYEQYF.

This chain links TRBV5-6 with TRBJ1-2; the D call from TCRdb, TRBD1, cannot be confirmed without DNA. In germline, CDR1 is SGHDT, CDR2 YYEEEE. The CDR3 totals 15 residues. CDR3: CASSLTGLLSYGYTF.

The V and J genes are TRBV18 and TRBJ1-1; without DNA, the TCRdb call of TRBD1 cannot be checked. The CDR3 has 15 amino acids. From germline, CDR1 is KGHSH and CDR2 LQKENI. The CDR3 sequence is CASSSMTGVNTEAFF. The full variable domain, completed using reference TRBV18 and TRBJ1-1, is NAGVMQNPRHLVRRRGQEARLRCSPMKGHSHVYWYRQLPEEGLKFMVYLQKENIIDESGMPKERFSAEFPKEGPSILRIQQVVRGDSAAYFCASSSMTGVNTEAFFGQGTRLTVV.

The chain carries TRBV25-1 and TRBJ1-1. The germline V gene has CDR1 MGHDK and CDR2 SYGVNS. The CDR3 runs to 13 residues. CDR3 amino acids: CASSIGQNTEAFF.

This rearrangement joins TRBV7-2 to TRBJ2-7; the D call from TCRdb, TRBD1, cannot be confirmed without DNA. The CDR3 contains 17 residues. Germline lookup yields CDR1 SGHTA and CDR2 FQGNSA. CDR3 residues: CASSLAMGGGPSYEQYF.

V is TRBV23-1 and J is TRBJ2-1; TCRdb selects TRBD1, and the lack of DNA leaves this call unchecked. TRBV23-1 is an ORF; its function is uncertain. The CDR3 totals 17 residues. The CDR3 protein is CASSPHPGQGAYNEQFF.

The chain couples TRBV7-2 to TRBJ2-2; TCRdb proposes TRBD2, but this gene call is untestable without DNA. In germline, CDR1 is SGHTA, CDR2 FQGNSA. This CDR3 is built from 16 residues. CDR3: CASSLRSLAYPGELFF.

V is TRBV10-3 and J is TRBJ2-5; TCRdb calls TRBD1, which cannot be checked without DNA. CDR1 is ENHRY and CDR2 is SYGVKD in the germline V gene. CDR3 length: 16 residues. CDR3 loop: CAIAYGTKEDQETQYF.

The gene calls are TRBV2 and TRBJ2-2. Germline V gene data show CDR1 as SNHLY and CDR2 as FYNNEI. This CDR3 has 14 residues. The CDR3 sequence is CASREAGGTGELFF.

The chain has TRBV9 and TRBJ1-1. Germline loops: CDR1 SGDLS, CDR2 YYNGEE. The CDR3 has 13 residues. This CDR3 reads CASSVVFYTEAFF.

The chain couples TRBV14 to TRBJ2-1. CDR3 length: 16 amino acids. Per the germline V gene, CDR1 is SGHDN and CDR2 is FVKESK. The CDR3 reads CASSLILAPEYNEQFF.

The chain couples TRBV7-7 to TRBJ2-6; TCRdb's D gene call, TRBD1, goes unchecked for lack of DNA. The CDR3 is made up of 15 amino acids. Per the germline V gene, CDR1 is SSHAT and CDR2 is FNYEAQ (reference sequence). The CDR3 loop reads CASSLGGSGANVLTF.

The chain joins TRBV11-2 to TRBJ2-3; the TCRdb D gene call, TRBD2, has no DNA to confirm it. This CDR3 has 14 amino acids. Germline values: CDR1 SGHAT, CDR2 FQNNGV. This CDR3 is CASSLRPIGDTQYF.

V usage is TRBV7-3 and J usage is TRBJ2-1. The CDR3 contains 15 residues. Germline assignment: CDR1 SGHTA and CDR2 FQGTGA. CDR3 amino acids: CATVADGSSYNEQFF.

The chain carries TRBV7-9 and TRBJ1-2; TCRdb's D call of TRBD1 is untestable without DNA. CDR1 SEHNR and CDR2 FQNEAQ come from the germline V gene (reference sequence). CDR3 length: 13 residues. CDR3: CASSPGNGEGYTF.

This chain connects TRBV20-1 to TRBJ2-1; TCRdb gives TRBD2 as the D gene, but with no DNA this cannot be confirmed. The germline CDR1 and CDR2 sequences are DFQATT and SNEGSKA (reference sequence). CDR3 length: 16 residues. This chain's CDR3 is CSARGPGLADYNEQFF.

V gene TRBV5-1 combines with J gene TRBJ1-5; TCRdb selects TRBD1, and the lack of DNA leaves this call unchecked. Looked up from germline, CDR1 is SGHRS and CDR2 is YFSETQ. CDR3 length equals 16 residues. CDR3 region: CASSPEGQHSNQPQHF.

The chain has TRBV29-1 and TRBJ1-2; the D gene TCRdb calls, TRBD1, cannot be checked with no DNA. The CDR3 has 13 amino acids. Germline lookup yields CDR1 SQVTM and CDR2 ANQGSEA. CDR3 residues: CSVGGGTNYGYTF.

The chain has TRBV7-3 and TRBJ1-2. CDR3 length equals 16 residues. Germline loops: CDR1 SGHTA, CDR2 FQGTGA. CDR3 loop: CASSLMRQKRNYGYTF. Looking up the rest from reference TRBV7-3 and TRBJ1-2 gives the full variable domain: GAGVSQTPSNKVTEKGKYVELRCDPISGHTALYWYRQSLGQGPEFLIYFQGTGAADDSGLPNDRFFAVRPEGSVSTLKIQRTERGDSAVYLCASSLMRQKRNYGYTFGSGTRLTVV.

The rearrangement uses TRBV29-1 and TRBJ2-7. CDR1 and CDR2 (germline): SQVTM, ANQGSEA. The CDR3 has 14 amino acids. The chain's CDR3 is CSVYLGTVFYEQYF.

The chain is built from TRBV15 and TRBJ2-3; TCRdb picks TRBD1, but there is no DNA to check that call. The CDR3 runs to 13 residues. Germline V gives CDR1 LNHNV, CDR2 YYDKDF (reference sequence). The CDR3 loop reads CATSRDAGDTQYF.

The chain has TRBV29-1 and TRBJ2-5; TCRdb picks TRBD1, but there is no DNA to check that call. CDR1 SQVTM and CDR2 ANQGSEA come from the germline V gene. The CDR3 has 14 residues. CDR3 region: CSVEGTGGEETQYF.